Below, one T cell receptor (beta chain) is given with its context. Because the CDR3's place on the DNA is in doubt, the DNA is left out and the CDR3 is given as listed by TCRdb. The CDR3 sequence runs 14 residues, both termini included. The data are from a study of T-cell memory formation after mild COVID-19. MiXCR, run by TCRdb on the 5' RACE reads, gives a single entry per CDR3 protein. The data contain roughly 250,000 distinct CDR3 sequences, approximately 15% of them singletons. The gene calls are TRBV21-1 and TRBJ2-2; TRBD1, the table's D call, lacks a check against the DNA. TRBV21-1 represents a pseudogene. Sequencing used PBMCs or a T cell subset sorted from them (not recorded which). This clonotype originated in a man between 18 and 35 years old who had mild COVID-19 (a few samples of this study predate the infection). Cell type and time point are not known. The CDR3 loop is CASSKNRGPGSCFF.